This T cell receptor (beta chain) comes out of a study of T cell repertoires in cytomegalovirus infection. Via MiXCR, TCRdb re-called the reads, giving one row per CDR3 protein. The repertoire holds approximately 400,000 distinct CDR3 sequences, with approximately 31% as singletons. The table lists this clonotype with a few counts. This sequence originates from a human donor in good health (CMV status not recorded). Some clones in this sample may be carry-over from other donors' samples. Sequencing was carried out using PBMCs.

The CDR3 protein is CASSPEGGRNEQFF. The CDR3 DNA reads TGTGCCAGCAGCCCAGAGGGGGGCAGGAATGAGCAGTTCTTC. The rearrangement uses TRBV7-8 and TRBJ2-1, with D tentatively TRBD1 or TRBD2 (6 bases each). The CDR3 has 14 amino acids. CDR1 and CDR2 from the germline V gene are SGHVS and FQNEAQ. Trimming cost V 5 bases and J 7 bases, with 15 bases left between them.